This T cell receptor beta chain was found in a study of somatic mutations in cytotoxic T cells in rheumatoid arthritis. In the study overall: Flow cytometry sorted some V beta antibody-stained T-cell populations to nearly 100% purity, V beta1+ cells among them being sequenced for TCRB. Study-level findings and limits: Clonality measured in CD8+ T cells did not differ significantly between rheumatoid arthritis patients and age-matched healthy controls. A finding that went unadjusted for multiple comparisons was the slight underrepresentation of TRBV07 in rheumatoid arthritis patients. With age, CD8+ clonality increased in rheumatoid arthritis patients, whereas no such increase appeared in healthy controls.

The method was immunoSEQ multiplex PCR; TCRdb's version includes in-frame clones alone and lacks a portion of them. The sample includes nearly 20,000 clones, around 79% of them seen just once. Germline CDR1 GTSNPN, CDR2 SVGIG (reference sequence). Trimming left V 3 bases short and J 0 bases short, with 7 bases between. The CDR3 spans 13 residues. Remarks on this clone: Its antigen is unidentified.

The clonotype originates from a woman aged 45 to 65 in good health. The rearrangement uses TRBV30 and TRBJ2-3, with D maybe TRBD1 (5 bases). Sequenced material: CD8+ T cells sorted from blood. The CDR3 spells CAWRTASTDTQYF. In nucleotides, the CDR3 is TGTGCCTGGAGGACAGCTAGCACAGATACGCAGTATTTT.